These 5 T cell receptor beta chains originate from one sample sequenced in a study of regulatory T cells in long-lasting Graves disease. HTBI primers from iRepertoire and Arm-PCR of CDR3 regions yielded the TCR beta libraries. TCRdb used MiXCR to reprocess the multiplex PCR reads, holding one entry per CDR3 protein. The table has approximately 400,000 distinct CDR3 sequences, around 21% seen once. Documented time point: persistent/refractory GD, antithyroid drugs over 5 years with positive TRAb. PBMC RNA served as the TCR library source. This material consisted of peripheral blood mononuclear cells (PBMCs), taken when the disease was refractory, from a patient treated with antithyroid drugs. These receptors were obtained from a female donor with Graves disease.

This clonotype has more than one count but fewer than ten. Here the CDR3 DNA reads TGTGCCATCAGTGAGTCTTGGACTAGATCCTACGAGCAGTACTTC. Translating gives CAISESWTRSYEQYF. The chain is built from TRBV10-3 and TRBJ2-7; the match to TRBD2 covers 7 bases. V was clipped by 0 bases and J by 1 base; unmatched bases: 3. CDR3 length equals 15 residues. Germline V gives CDR1 ENHRY, CDR2 SYGVKD.

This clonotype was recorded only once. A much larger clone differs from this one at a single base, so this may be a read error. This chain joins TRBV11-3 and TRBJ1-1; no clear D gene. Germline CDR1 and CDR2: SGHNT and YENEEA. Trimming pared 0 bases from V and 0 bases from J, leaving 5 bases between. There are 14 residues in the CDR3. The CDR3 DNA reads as TGTGCCAGCAGCTTAGATCAGATGAACACTGAAGCTTTCTTT. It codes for CASSLDQMNTEAFF.

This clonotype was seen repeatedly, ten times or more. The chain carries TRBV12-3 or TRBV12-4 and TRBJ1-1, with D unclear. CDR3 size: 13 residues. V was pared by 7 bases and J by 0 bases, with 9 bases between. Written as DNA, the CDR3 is TGTGCCAGCACAAGGCGGCTGAACACTGAAGCTTTCTTT. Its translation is CASTRRLNTEAFF.

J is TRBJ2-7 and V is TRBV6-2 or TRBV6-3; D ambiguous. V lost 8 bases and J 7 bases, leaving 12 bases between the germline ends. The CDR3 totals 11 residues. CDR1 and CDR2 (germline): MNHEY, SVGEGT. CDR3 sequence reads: CASGPVGEQYF. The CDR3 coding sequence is TGTGCCAGCGGCCCGGTGGGAGAGCAGTACTTC.

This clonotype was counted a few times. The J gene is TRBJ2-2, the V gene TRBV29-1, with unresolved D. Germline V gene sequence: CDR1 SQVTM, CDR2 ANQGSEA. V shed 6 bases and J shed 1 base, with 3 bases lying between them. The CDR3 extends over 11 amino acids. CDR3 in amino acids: CSVKNTGELFF. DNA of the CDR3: TGCAGCGTGAAGAACACCGGGGAGCTGTTTTTT.